The 18 T cell receptor beta chains below come from one sample, sequenced in a study of shared clonotypes between healthy human individuals. The table came from immunoSEQ multiplex PCR; TCRdb's copy has only in-frame clones and leaves some out. Of hundreds of thousands of clones listed, 92% were seen once; the top ten hold approximately 25%. Naive-designated CD8 cells lacked CD45RO, were positively enriched for CCR7, and omitted terminally differentiated effector memory CD45RA+ cells. Sequencing input: naive CD8+ T cells sorted from blood. The source of these receptors is a man aged 25-45 years in good health.

The genes are TRBV7-8 and TRBJ2-7; D not certain. Trimming pared 4 bases from V and 0 bases from J, leaving 13 bases between. Germline loops: CDR1 SGHVS, CDR2 FQNEAQ. The CDR3 is 15 residues long. The CDR3 coding sequence is TGTGCCAGCAGCTCCCTCGGTAGGAGCTCCTACGAGCAGTACTTC. Its translation: CASSSLGRSSYEQYF.

CDR3 nucleotide sequence: TGTGCCAGCAGCGACAGGGGGCCAGAGACCCAGTACTTC. Amino acid sequence: CASSDRGPETQYF. This rearrangement joins TRBV27 to TRBJ2-5; 10 bases are a match to TRBD1. The CDR3 totals 13 residues. Trimming removed 6 bases from V and 4 bases from J; junction bases left unmatched: 2. Germline CDR1 MNHEY, CDR2 SMNVEV (reference sequence).

This clone was counted a single time. The V call is TRBV2, the J call TRBJ2-2; D is undetermined. The CDR3 runs 15 residues. Trimming removed 1 base at V and 6 bases at J, with 12 bases between. CDR1 is SNHLY, CDR2 FYNNEI, per germline. The CDR3 sequence: CASSEEESNPGELFF. DNA for the CDR3: TGTGCCAGCAGTGAAGAGGAGTCGAATCCCGGGGAGCTGTTTTTT.

The chain uses TRBV27 and TRBJ2-7; D ambiguous. In germline, CDR1 is MNHEY, CDR2 SMNVEV (reference sequence). This CDR3 spans 12 amino acids. V lost 5 bases, J lost 2 bases, and 7 bases lay in between. DNA of the CDR3: TGTGCCAGCAGTCTCAACCCCTACGAGCAGTACTTC. Its protein product is CASSLNPYEQYF.

The DNA for the CDR3 is TGTGCCAGTAGTGAAGGGGGTGAGCAGTACTTC. Translation gives CASSEGGEQYF. The chain is built from TRBV19 and TRBJ2-7; tentatively, D is TRBD1 (6 bases). Trimming removed 5 bases from V and 7 bases from J, with 9 bases in between. The CDR3 loop spans 11 amino acids. Germline V gene data show CDR1 as LNHDA and CDR2 as SQIVND (reference sequence).

This clone was detected once. A read error may produce the germline difference seen at one junction end. The genes are TRBV7-7 and TRBJ2-1; 8 nucleotides agree with TRBD2. The CDR3 contains 15 residues. Germline-derived CDR1 and CDR2 are SSHAT and FNYEAQ (reference sequence). This CDR3 reads CASSVGHSGNNEQFF. Here the CDR3 DNA reads TGTGCTAGCAGCGTTGGACATAGCGGGAACAATGAGCAGTTCTTC.

The chain has TRBV5-1 and TRBJ2-7; possibly TRBD2 for D (6 bases). Germline assignment: CDR1 SGHRS and CDR2 YFSETQ. The CDR3 loop spans 15 amino acids. With 0 bases removed from V and 1 base from J, the gap between germline ends came to 11 bases. Here the CDR3 reads CASSLVEGGSYEQYF. CDR3 coding DNA: TGCGCCAGCAGCTTGGTGGAGGGAGGTTCCTACGAGCAGTACTTC.

V is TRBV9 and J is TRBJ2-2; possible D gene TRBD1, 5 bases. The length of the CDR3 is 16 residues. The germline gives CDR1 SGDLS, CDR2 YYNGEE. Trimming pared 0 bases from V and 0 bases from J, leaving 9 bases between. This chain's CDR3 is CASSVDPGPNTGELFF. CDR3 DNA sequence: TGTGCCAGCAGCGTAGATCCAGGGCCGAACACCGGGGAGCTGTTTTTT.

The V call is TRBV29-1, the J call TRBJ2-7; 11 bases match TRBD2. Per germline, CDR1 SQVTM and CDR2 ANQGSEA. The CDR3 extends over 17 amino acids. The J segment lost 4 bases and the V segment lost 2 bases, leaving 13 bases of the junction unmatched. The CDR3 reads CSVERPSGRPLRYEQYF. The CDR3 DNA follows: TGCAGCGTTGAAAGGCCTAGCGGGAGGCCGTTACGGTACGAGCAGTACTTC.

DNA for the CDR3: TGTGCCAGCAGGATCCCGAATGAGCAGTTCTTC. Translated: CASRIPNEQFF. The chain recombines TRBV7-9 with TRBJ2-1, with D hard to call. Deletions cut 6 bases from V and 7 bases from J, with 7 bases between. CDR3 length: 11 residues. Germline V gene data show CDR1 as SEHNR and CDR2 as FQNEAQ (reference sequence).

This chain connects TRBV4-1 to TRBJ2-5; D call uncertain. The V end was cut by 4 bases, the J end by 4 bases, with 10 bases between. The CDR3 has 13 amino acids. Germline V gene lookup returns CDR1 MGHRA and CDR2 YSYEKL. CDR3 nucleotide sequence: TGCGCCAGCAGCCCATTACTTGGAGAGACCCAGTACTTC. Its translation is CASSPLLGETQYF.

There are a few counts of this clone. The chain combines TRBV18 with TRBJ2-4, with no clear D. Germline V gene sequence: CDR1 KGHSH, CDR2 LQKENI. This CDR3 comprises 20 residues. The V end was cut by 1 base, the J end by 0 bases, with 22 bases between. The CDR3 protein is CASSPRSQLATQLAKNIQYF. For the CDR3, the DNA is TGTGCCAGCTCACCACGGTCTCAACTTGCCACCCAACTAGCCAAAAACATTCAGTACTTC.

The J gene is TRBJ1-5, the V gene TRBV5-1; D is unresolved. The CDR3 loop spans 16 amino acids. CDR1 is SGHRS, CDR2 YFSETQ, per germline. V gave up 4 bases and J gave up 4 bases, with 18 bases separating them. The CDR3 loop is CASSPSAAGANQPQHF. The CDR3 nucleotides are TGCGCCAGCAGCCCAAGTGCGGCGGGAGCAAATCAGCCCCAGCATTTT.

The chain is built from TRBV7-9 and TRBJ1-1; weak D call: TRBD1 (6 bases). Trimming pared 3 bases from V and 8 bases from J, leaving 10 bases between. The germline V gene has CDR1 SEHNR and CDR2 FQNEAQ (reference sequence). The CDR3 runs 12 residues. In nucleotides, the CDR3 is TGTGCCAGCAGCTTCCTAGACAGGGAAGCTTTCTTT. As protein: CASSFLDREAFF. The variable domain in full, completed from reference TRBV7-9 and TRBJ1-1, reads DTGVSQNPRHKITKRGQNVTFRCDPISEHNRLYWYRQTLGQGPEFLTYFQNEAQLEKSRLLSDRFSAERPKGSFSTLEIQRTEQGDSAMYLCASSFLDREAFFGQGTRLTVV.

This chain links TRBV13 with TRBJ2-1; 14 bases fit TRBD2. CDR1 is PRHDT, CDR2 FYEKMQ, per germline (reference sequence). Trimming at V came to 5 bases and at J to 3 bases, leaving 12 bases not matched to a gene. This CDR3 comprises 19 residues. In DNA form, the CDR3 reads TGTGCCAGCAGCCCCCCGGGACTAGCGGGAGTTGTTCTCTACAATGAGCAGTTCTTC. Protein product: CASSPPGLAGVVLYNEQFF. The whole variable domain, filled in from reference TRBV13 and TRBJ2-1, reads AAGVIQSPRHLIKEKRETATLKCYPIPRHDTVYWYQQGPGQDPQFLISFYEKMQSDKGSIPDRFSAQQFSDYHSELNMSSLELGDSALYFCASSPPGLAGVVLYNEQFFGPGTRLTVL.

This sequence joins TRBV6-5 and TRBJ1-1; 8 bases map to TRBD1. V lost 6 bases to trimming and J lost 7 bases; unmatched junction nucleotides: 10. The CDR3 contains 14 residues. CDR1 MNHEY and CDR2 SVGAGI come from the germline V gene. This CDR3 reads CASSRTGTYGEAFF. Here the CDR3 DNA reads TGTGCCAGCAGCAGGACAGGGACCTATGGTGAAGCTTTCTTT.

CDR3 DNA sequence: TGTGCCAGCAGTTTTAGCGGGAGCAATGAGCAGTTCTTC. Its protein product is CASSFSGSNEQFF. The rearrangement uses TRBV5-8 and TRBJ2-1, with 9 nucleotides matching TRBD2. Germline CDR1 reads SGHTS; CDR2 reads YDEGEE. The V segment lost 5 bases and the J segment 6 bases; nucleotides outside the gene matches: 3. The CDR3 loop spans 13 amino acids.

The chain joins TRBV9 to TRBJ2-7; possibly TRBD2 for D (5 bases). There are 15 residues in the CDR3. With 0 bases removed from V and 0 bases from J, the gap between germline ends came to 10 bases. Germline CDR1 and CDR2: SGDLS and YYNGEE. CDR3 coding DNA: TGTGCCAGCAGCGTAGACGGGATGAGCTCCTACGAGCAGTACTTC. This sequence encodes CASSVDGMSSYEQYF. Complete variable domain (other parts from reference TRBV9 and TRBJ2-7): DSGVTQTPKHLITATGQRVTLRCSPRSGDLSVYWYQQSLDQGLQFLIQYYNGEERAKGNILERFSAQQFPDLHSELNLSSLELGDSALYFCASSVDGMSSYEQYFGPGTRLTVT.